This T cell receptor beta chain was identified in a study of cytomegalovirus exposure and HLA in healthy donors. Points from the study as a whole: CMV serostatus was the sole immune exposure data available. A later examination showed that TCR association rates differed by HLA locus, with DRB1 most and HLA-C fewest. Across donors, sequencing depth was assumed by presence/absence analyses to be roughly uniform. Per a prior analysis, the majority of TCR beta V segments were productive roughly 87% or roughly 30% of the time.

PCR amplification relied on 60 Vbeta primers (plus 13 Jbeta primers). Data came from immunoSEQ multiplex PCR; TCRdb stores just in-frame clones and leaves some out. Of 150,000 or so clones listed, about 74% were seen once; the top ten hold approximately 13%. As concerns this clone: Its cognate antigen is unknown.

J gave up 3 bases and V 4 bases, and 3 bases lay outside the gene matches. This CDR3 comprises 12 residues. Germline V CDR1 and CDR2: SQVTM, ANQGSEA. Sequenced sample: PBMCs. The clonotype originates from a man aged 40-49 years in good health and CMV-seropositive. The chain joins TRBV29-1 to TRBJ2-7; TRBD2 agrees at 7 bases. The CDR3 DNA reads as TGCAGCGTTGGGGAGGGGCTCTACGAGCAGTACTTC. This translates into CSVGEGLYEQYF.